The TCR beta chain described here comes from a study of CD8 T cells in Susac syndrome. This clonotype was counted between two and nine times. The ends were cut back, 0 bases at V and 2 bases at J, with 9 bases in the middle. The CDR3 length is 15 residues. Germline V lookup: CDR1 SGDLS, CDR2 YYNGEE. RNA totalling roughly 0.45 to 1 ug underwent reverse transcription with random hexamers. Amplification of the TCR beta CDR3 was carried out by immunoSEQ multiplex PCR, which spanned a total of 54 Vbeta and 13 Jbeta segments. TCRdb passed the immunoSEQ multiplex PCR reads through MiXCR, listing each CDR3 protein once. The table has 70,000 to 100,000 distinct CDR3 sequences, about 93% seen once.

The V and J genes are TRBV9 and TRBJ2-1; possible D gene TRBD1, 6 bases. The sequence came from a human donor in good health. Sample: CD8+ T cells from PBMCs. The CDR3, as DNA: TGTGCCAGCAGCGTAGGCGGACAGACCTACAATGAGCAGTTCTTC. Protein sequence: CASSVGGQTYNEQFF.